Listed below are T cell receptor beta chains from one sample, sequenced in a study of read filtering for tumor transcriptome and immune sequencing. TCRdb independently ran MiXCR on the reads; one entry per CDR3 protein. The sample includes 35,000 to 40,000 distinct CDR3 sequences, roughly an eighth of them seen just once. The sample consisted of a population of CD138-negative cells sorted from bone marrow. These receptors came from a donor aged 40 or over with multiple myeloma. CDR3s include the opening cysteine and the closing phenylalanine or tryptophan. D genes are given only for firm matches. Not all rows give a size; the values are once, few, many and, for expanded clones, a class.

few TRBJ2-1 TRBD1 TRBV7-9 CASSTTGGRVYNEQFF TGTGCCAGCAGCACCACAGGGGGCCGCGTCTACAATGAGCAGTTCTTC
many TRBJ2-2 . TRBV9 CASSGVGDTGELFF TGTGCCAGCAGCGGGGTAGGGGACACCGGGGAGCTGTTTTTT
few TRBJ2-7 TRBD1 TRBV12-3/TRBV12-4 CASSRQGNWQYF TGTGCCAGCAGCCGACAGGGGAATTGGCAGTACTTC
many TRBJ2-7 TRBD2 TRBV6-2/TRBV6-3 CASSYLGLAGGGEQYF TGTGCCAGCAGTTACTTGGGACTAGCGGGAGGCGGCGAGCAGTACTTC
many TRBJ2-3 . TRBV7-2 CASSLVGAGTDTQYF TGTGCCAGCAGCTTAGTGGGGGCAGGGACAGATACGCAGTATTTT
many TRBJ2-1 . TRBV18 CASSPIQGPADEQFF TGTGCCAGCTCACCGATCCAGGGCCCTGCCGATGAGCAGTTCTTC
many TRBJ2-1 TRBD2 TRBV7-2 CASSLVRLAVYNEQFF TGTGCCAGCAGCTTAGTTCGGCTAGCGGTTTACAATGAGCAGTTCTTC
medium-sized TRBJ2-3 . TRBV6-2/TRBV6-3 CASSSSAASTDTQYF .
many TRBJ2-1 TRBD2 TRBV2 CASSARLAGVYNEQFF TGTGCCAGCAGTGCCCGACTAGCGGGGGTCTACAATGAGCAGTTCTTC
. TRBJ1-4 TRBD1 TRBV13 CASSFRTGEQDKKQFF TGTGCCAGCAGCTTCCGGACAGGGGAGCAAGATAAAAAACAGTTTTTT
. TRBJ2-2 . TRBV29-1 CSAEGRGTTGELFF TGCAGCGCTGAAGGAAGGGGGACCACCGGGGAGCTGTTTTTT
many TRBJ2-7 TRBD1 TRBV12-3/TRBV12-4 CASTLDRGPEQYF TGTGCCAGCACCCTGGACAGGGGGCCCGAGCAGTACTTC
. TRBJ2-7 . TRBV28 CASSLGAGKTYEQYF TGTGCCAGCAGTTTAGGGGCAGGAAAAACCTACGAGCAGTACTTC
. TRBJ2-7 . TRBV2 CASSVQGSSYEQYF TGTGCCAGCAGTGTTCAGGGTAGCTCCTACGAGCAGTACTTC
. TRBJ1-5 TRBD1 TRBV6-5 CASSAGTGGLQPQHF TGTGCCAGCAGCGCCGGGACAGGGGGCCTTCAGCCCCAGCATTTT
many TRBJ2-7 . TRBV3-1 CASSQARGGEQYF TGTGCCAGCAGCCAGGCCCGGGGAGGCGAGCAGTACTTC
many TRBJ2-7 . TRBV10-3 CAISEPRDPGEQYF TGTGCCATCAGTGAGCCCCGGGACCCGGGCGAGCAGTACTTC
many TRBJ1-5 TRBD1 TRBV29-1 CSVVLQGEGDYQPQHF TGCAGCGTTGTCCTACAGGGGGAGGGGGACTATCAGCCCCAGCATTTT
. TRBJ2-3 TRBD1 TRBV7-9 CASGFTGADAQYF TGTGCCAGCGGCTTTACAGGGGCAGATGCGCAGTATTTT
few TRBJ2-7 TRBD1 TRBV13 CASSSGTGGQEQYF TGTGCCAGCAGCTCCGGGACAGGGGGCCAGGAGCAGTACTTC
many TRBJ1-1 . TRBV6-1 CASIGLPNTEAFF TGTGCCAGCATCGGTCTGCCGAACACTGAAGCTTTCTTT
medium-sized TRBJ2-1 TRBD2 TRBV9 CASSPGLAGGNEQFF TGTGCCAGCAGCCCGGGACTAGCGGGAGGCAATGAGCAGTTCTTC
many TRBJ2-3 . TRBV20-1 CRVRAQGGTDTQYF TGCAGGGTCCGTGCGCAGGGTGGCACAGATACGCAGTATTTT
many TRBJ1-5 . TRBV20-1 CSARPGTSQHF TGCAGTGCTAGGCCCGGGACTTCTCAGCATTTT
many TRBJ2-5 TRBD1 TRBV14 CASSRDRVVQTQYF TGTGCCAGCAGCCGCGACAGGGTTGTGCAGACCCAGTACTTC
many TRBJ2-3 . TRBV14 CASSQGWRDTQYF TGTGCCAGCAGCCAAGGATGGAGAGATACGCAGTATTTT
many TRBJ2-7 . TRBV11-2 CASSPLTGRDYEQYF TGTGCCAGCAGCCCATTGACTGGACGGGACTACGAGCAGTACTTC
many TRBJ2-1 TRBD2 TRBV20-1 CSADGLAGNEQFF TGCAGTGCTGACGGACTAGCGGGAAATGAGCAGTTCTTC